These 9 T cell receptor beta chains came from one sample sequenced in a study of blood T cell repertoires in COVID-19. Data came from immunoSEQ multiplex PCR; TCRdb stores just in-frame clones and leaves some out. The sample yields 300,000 to 350,000 clones, about nine tenths seen once. Input material: peripheral blood. The receptors were sampled from a woman aged 55-69 years with COVID-19, enrolled during active disease.

This clone was detected a few times. V and J are TRBV12-5 and TRBJ2-1; 14 bases fit TRBD2. This CDR3 comprises 18 residues. V shed 5 bases and J 0 bases; nucleotides not matched to a gene: 6. Germline lookup yields CDR1 LGHNT and CDR2 FRNRAP. DNA for the CDR3: TGTGCTAGTGGTAGGGGACTAGCGGGGGTGAGCTCCTACAATGAGCAGTTCTTC. Residues: CASGRGLAGVSSYNEQFF.

V and J are TRBV30 and TRBJ2-3; 8 bases line up with TRBD1. This CDR3 contains 16 residues. Germline V gene lookup returns CDR1 GTSNPN and CDR2 SVGIG (reference sequence). The ends lost 3 bases at V and 2 bases at J; junction bases unmatched: 10. The CDR3 loop is CAWSDRTGPHTDTQYF. CDR3 bases: TGTGCCTGGAGCGATAGGACAGGGCCACACACAGATACGCAGTATTTT.

J is TRBJ1-5 and V is TRBV2, with D unresolved. The CDR3 consists of 16 residues. Germline CDR1 is SNHLY and CDR2 is FYNNEI. Trimming pared 6 bases from V and 2 bases from J, leaving 17 bases between. DNA for the CDR3: TGTGCCAGCAGGCTAGGGAGAAGGGAAGGCAATCAGCCCCAGCATTTT. Its translation is CASRLGRREGNQPQHF.

As regards this clone: The sample carries other DNA sequences with the same CDR3. The gene calls are TRBV18 and TRBJ1-1; maybe TRBD1 (5 bases). CDR3 length: 14 residues. Trimming shortened V by 2 bases and J by 0 bases, and 7 bases separated the two germline ends. CDR1 KGHSH and CDR2 LQKENI come from the germline V gene. Here the CDR3 reads CASSPTGLNTEAFF. The CDR3, as DNA: TGTGCCAGCTCACCAACAGGTTTGAACACTGAAGCTTTCTTT.

The chain couples TRBV6-6 to TRBJ1-1; 9 bases align to TRBD1. This CDR3 spans 17 amino acids. The ends lost 5 bases at V and 0 bases at J; junction bases unmatched: 10. CDR1 is MNHNY and CDR2 is SVGAGI in the germline V gene (reference sequence). The CDR3 sequence: CASSQDRGSGMNTEAFF. The CDR3 nucleotides read TGTGCCAGCAGTCAGGACAGGGGAAGTGGGATGAACACTGAAGCTTTCTTT.

This chain joins TRBV28 and TRBJ1-2; TRBD1 is a possible D gene (6 bases). Trimming pared 6 bases from V and 5 bases from J, leaving 16 bases between. CDR3 length: 14 amino acids. Germline V gives CDR1 MDHEN, CDR2 SYDVKM. The CDR3: CASRLDSGSYGYTF. CDR3 sequence (DNA): TGTGCCAGCAGATTGGACAGCGGTTCATATGGCTACACCTTC.

V and J are TRBV7-9 and TRBJ2-5; TRBD1 agrees at 10 bases. J lost 4 bases, V lost 2 bases, and 7 bases had no gene match. There are 16 residues in the CDR3. CDR1 is SEHNR, CDR2 FQNEAQ, per germline (reference sequence). CDR3 DNA sequence: TGTGCCAGCAGCTTAATGGGACAGGGGAGGGGAGAGACCCAGTACTTC. Protein product: CASSLMGQGRGETQYF.

This sequence joins TRBV5-1 and TRBJ2-2, with 10 bases matching TRBD2. V lost 4 bases, J lost 4 bases, and 10 bases stayed unmatched. The CDR3 totals 17 residues. Germline V gene sequence: CDR1 SGHRS, CDR2 YFSETQ. CDR3 amino acids: CASSPTASGGRTGELFF. The DNA for the CDR3 is TGCGCCAGCAGCCCAACTGCTAGCGGGGGACGCACCGGGGAGCTGTTTTTT.

The gene calls are TRBV12-5 and TRBJ2-5; a weak D match, TRBD2 (6 bases). The CDR3 loop spans 20 amino acids. CDR1 is LGHNT and CDR2 is FRNRAP in the germline V gene. V was cut by 2 bases and J by 1 base, with 26 bases left in between. In nucleotides, the CDR3 is TGTGCTAGTGGTTTGAGATCTTACGAGGGCCTCGGGGGACTCCAAGAGACCCAGTACTTC. Amino acids: CASGLRSYEGLGGLQETQYF.